This T cell receptor (beta chain) was sequenced for a study of cytomegalovirus exposure and HLA in healthy donors. The CDR3 is 13 residues long. Between the trimmed V and J ends, which lost 0 bases and 1 base, there was a span of 4 bases. In germline, CDR1 is SGHDT, CDR2 YYEEEE. PCR amplification relied on 60 Vbeta primers (plus 13 Jbeta primers). Measured with immunoSEQ multiplex PCR; TCRdb has only the in-frame clones, and not every one. The table lists some 100,000 clones, approximately 80% of them singletons, with about 3.5% in the top ten. Study-level points and caveats: It was confirmed in vitro that a few of the CMV-associated chains were specific for CMV antigens. Later analysis reportedly placed an Asian-associated ancestry cluster below the roughly 640-donor mean in N-insertions. The study listed roughly 160 cytomegalovirus-associated TCR beta chains. Later, an analysis showed that TCR beta chains associated with HLA were more clonally expanded than others that were equally common.

About this clone: What it binds is unknown.

J is TRBJ1-2 and V is TRBV5-6, with no clear D. The TCR originated in a male donor in good health and CMV-seropositive. Sequenced input: PBMCs. CDR3: CASSLDSNYGYTF. The CDR3 DNA sequence: TGTGCCAGCAGCTTGGACAGTAACTATGGCTACACCTTC. The full variable domain, with the rest looked up from reference TRBV5-6 and TRBJ1-2, is DAGVTQSPTHLIKTRGQQVTLRCSPKSGHDTVSWYQQALGQGPQFIFQYYEEEERQRGNFPDRFSGHQFPNYSSELNVNALLLGDSALYLCASSLDSNYGYTFGSGTRLTVV.